This TCR beta chain was retrieved from a study of blood T cell repertoires in COVID-19. Background on the study: Donors in the United States, Italy and Spain gave samples during acute or convalescent COVID-19. The analysed material was cDNA or gDNA that came from T cells, B-cell-depleted T cells, or PBMCs.

Per the original data handling: Using reference gene primer amplification, nucleated cell counts were estimated. Profiling relied on immunoSEQ multiplex PCR, and the TCRdb table lists in-frame clones only, not all of them. V and J calls and clone size are given by that table; D and trimming were obtained from the DNA. The sample holds roughly 100,000 clones, about 90% seen once. Germline V gives CDR1 SGHAT, CDR2 FQDESV (reference sequence). Losses at the gene ends were 5 bases for V and 2 bases for J; bases not matched to a gene: 7. The CDR3 contains 15 residues. Seattle patients were enrolled while actively infected and followed longitudinally.

Sample: peripheral blood. The sequence was collected from a human donor with COVID-19, enrolled during active disease. The donor label of this sample is uncertain. This sequence joins TRBV11-1 and TRBJ2-7; 9 bases line up with TRBD1. The CDR3 protein is CASSRPGTGTYEQYF. The CDR3 nucleotides are TGTGCCAGCAGCCGACCCGGGACAGGGACCTACGAGCAGTACTTC.